This T cell receptor (beta chain) was documented in a study of blood T cell repertoires in COVID-19. Study-level information: Sites across the United States, Italy and Spain contributed samples from acute and convalescent COVID-19.

On this clone itself: Other DNA sequences from this sample encode an identical CDR3 as well.

Membership in each cohort depended on participant-reported clinical history. Generated by immunoSEQ multiplex PCR, the TCRdb table keeps only in-frame clones and is missing some. The sample holds some 270,000 clones; 89% are singletons and the top ten take around 1.7%. Trimming took off 5 bases at V and 2 bases at J, with 9 bases between the two ends. Germline lookup yields CDR1 SEHNR and CDR2 FQNEAQ (reference sequence). This CDR3 is 13 amino acids long. The receptor was derived from a woman between 35 and 50 years old who had recovered from COVID-19. J is TRBJ1-1 and V is TRBV7-9, with D possibly being TRBD1 (6 bases). Sequenced sample: PBMCs or T cells enriched from blood (not recorded which). CDR3 sequence (DNA): TGTGCCAGCAGCCAACAGGGCAACACTGAAGCTTTCTTT. Translating gives CASSQQGNTEAFF.